This TCR beta chain emerged from a study of cytomegalovirus exposure and HLA in healthy donors. Participants comprised healthy donors of bone marrow. This CDR3 has 15 amino acids. The trim removed 7 bases at V and 5 bases at J, leaving 6 bases unmatched. The germline V gene has CDR1 MNHEY and CDR2 SVGAGI. A remark on this clone: Antigen unknown.

Study outcomes and limitations: A missense variant in DCLRE1C was later tied to TCR beta V- and J-gene trimming. In an earlier analysis, productive rearrangement rates for most beta V segments clustered near 87% or 30%.

This PCR relied on a set of 60 Vbeta primers and 13 Jbeta primers. The repertoire was sequenced with immunoSEQ multiplex PCR; TCRdb's copy has only in-frame clones and lacks some. The table records about 75,000 clones, around 83% of them present only once. This sequence originates from a man between 65 and 79 years old in good health and CMV-seropositive. The specimen was PBMCs. This chain uses TRBV6-5 with TRBJ1-6; 9 nucleotides align to TRBD1. The CDR3 spells CASMDRGLHNSPLHF. CDR3 in DNA: TGTGCCAGCATGGACAGGGGCCTTCATAATTCACCCCTCCACTTT.